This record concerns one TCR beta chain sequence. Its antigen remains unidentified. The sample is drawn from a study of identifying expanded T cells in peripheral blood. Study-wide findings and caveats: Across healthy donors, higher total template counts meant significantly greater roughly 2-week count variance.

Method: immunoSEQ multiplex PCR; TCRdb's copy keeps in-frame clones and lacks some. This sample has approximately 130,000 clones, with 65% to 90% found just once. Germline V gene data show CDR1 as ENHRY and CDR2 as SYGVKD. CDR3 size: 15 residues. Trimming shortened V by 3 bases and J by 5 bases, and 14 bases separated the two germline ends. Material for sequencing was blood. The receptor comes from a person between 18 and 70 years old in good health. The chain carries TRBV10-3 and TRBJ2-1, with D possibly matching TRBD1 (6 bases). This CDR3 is CAISDAGKGDNEQFF. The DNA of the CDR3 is TGTGCCATCAGTGATGCAGGGAAGGGGGACAATGAGCAGTTCTTC.